These T cell receptor beta chains were read from a single sample in a study of shared clonotypes between healthy human individuals. Libraries were prepared by immunoSEQ multiplex PCR; TCRdb keeps only in-frame clonotypes and omits some of them. The data hold hundreds of thousands of clones, with 92% observed a single time. The source material was naive CD8+ T cells sorted from blood. All receptors come from a man aged 25-45 years in good health. Both conserved end residues are trimmed from each CDR3. D genes are given only for firm matches. Clone size is shown for a subset of rows, as once, few, many or a class of expanded clone.

D gene	V gene	clone size	J gene	CDR3 protein
-	TRBV2	once	TRBJ2-7	ASSAARMEQY
-	TRBV13	-	TRBJ2-3	ASSRSIGQRTDTQY
TRBD2	TRBV11-2	-	TRBJ2-1	ASRPSPGTSGYNEQF
-	TRBV9	-	TRBJ1-2	ASSVKGGHGYT
TRBD2	TRBV5-1	-	TRBJ2-1	ASSSLREGTYNEQF
-	TRBV11-2	-	TRBJ2-7	ASSLAGTVGTYEQY
TRBD2	TRBV19	few	TRBJ2-1	ASSIGAGTSGNSYNEQF
-	TRBV29-1	-	TRBJ2-7	SVEGLGVARPYEQY
-	TRBV6-6	-	TRBJ2-5	ASSTVSQETQY
-	TRBV29-1	-	TRBJ1-1	SVRENTEAF
-	TRBV10-1	-	TRBJ2-7	ASSSGAYYEQY
TRBD1	TRBV5-6	-	TRBJ2-2	ASRRTGALNTGELF
TRBD1	TRBV13	-	TRBJ2-7	ASTLGTGAYEQY
-	TRBV6-5	-	TRBJ2-3	ASSPRWGDTQY
-	TRBV29-1	-	TRBJ2-1	SAVHPDSNNEQF
TRBD2	TRBV6-6	-	TRBJ2-5	ASSFYPGGGETQY
TRBD2	TRBV2	-	TRBJ2-3	ASRGPGLAGGPPDTQY
-	TRBV11-2	-	TRBJ2-7	ASSPLGTGPSLYEQY
TRBD1	TRBV28	-	TRBJ2-7	ASSRQGRYEQY
TRBD2	TRBV18	-	TRBJ2-1	ASSPTWREGRDEQF
-	TRBV7-9	-	TRBJ1-1	ASSPHGAGTEAF
TRBD2	TRBV7-9	-	TRBJ2-5	ASSAGTSPLAKETQY
-	TRBV28	-	TRBJ2-5	ATRTLETQY
TRBD2	TRBV15	-	TRBJ2-1	ATSRGLAGSENNEQF
TRBD2	TRBV18	-	TRBJ2-1	ASSPQTSGSLDEQF
-	TRBV27	once	TRBJ1-3	ASSRTHSGNTIY
-	TRBV27	-	TRBJ1-2	ASSLTGTADAVGYT
TRBD2	TRBV27	-	TRBJ2-2	ASSLIGGRARTGELF
TRBD1	TRBV29-1	-	TRBJ2-6	SVVDRDRKSPGANVLT
-	TRBV30	-	TRBJ1-1	AWSLGKGEAF
-	TRBV10-2	-	TRBJ1-1	ASSPTNTEAF
TRBD2	TRBV9	-	TRBJ2-3	ASSVGNSGSTDTQY
TRBD2	TRBV7-9	-	TRBJ2-1	ASSMTSGRFPEQF
-	TRBV5-4	-	TRBJ2-7	ASSLEAGSLEQY
-	TRBV6-1	-	TRBJ2-3	ASSDNTGFGPTDTQY
-	TRBV9	-	TRBJ1-1	ASSVGGVNTEAF
-	TRBV5-4	-	TRBJ2-7	ASSSSGFPYEQY
-	TRBV2	-	TRBJ2-3	ASSRSTDTQY
-	TRBV27	-	TRBJ2-7	ASSLQGRATPSYEQY
TRBD2	TRBV28	-	TRBJ2-5	ASSSGLAGYQETQY
-	TRBV28	-	TRBJ2-7	ASSPWTVDEQY
-	TRBV7-8	once	TRBJ1-2	ASSFAGGGYT
-	TRBV2	-	TRBJ2-1	ASRGSYNEQF
TRBD2	TRBV5-1	-	TRBJ2-7	ASSLIGGSSYEQY
TRBD1	TRBV11-2	once	TRBJ2-1	ASSLDPGGYNEQF
-	TRBV5-8	-	TRBJ2-3	ASSFLGKVFTDTQY
-	TRBV30	-	TRBJ1-1	AWSVTQIGEAF
-	TRBV15	-	TRBJ1-2	ATSLENRVGIYGYT
-	TRBV7-9	-	TRBJ1-1	ASSPGPAGSNTEAF
-	TRBV7-9	-	TRBJ2-7	ASISTPGEQY
-	TRBV6-6	-	TRBJ2-1	ASSYIVPNEQF
-	TRBV5-1	-	TRBJ1-5	ASSLVGYQPQH
TRBD2	TRBV6-1	-	TRBJ2-7	ASSLRTSVNEQY
-	TRBV28	-	TRBJ2-7	ASTPESSSYEQY